These 5 T cell receptor beta chains originate from one sample sequenced in a study of T cell changes during pregnancy in multiple sclerosis. The protocol was immunoSEQ multiplex PCR, while the TCRdb copy is restricted to in-frame clones and leaves out a portion. The sample carries 75,000 to 95,000 clones, 94% recorded once. Specimen: CD4+ T cells from peripheral blood mononuclear cells, collected after pregnancy. Receptor source: a female donor with multiple sclerosis, enrolled in a pregnancy study.

The chain couples TRBV2 to TRBJ2-6; D is undetermined. CDR1 is SNHLY, CDR2 FYNNEI, per germline. This CDR3 spans 17 amino acids. V lost 1 base to trimming and J lost 0 bases, with 10 bases between them. CDR3 nucleotides: TGTGCCAGCAGTGAAGGGCCCGTGTACTCTGGGGCCAACGTCCTGACTTTC. It is translated as CASSEGPVYSGANVLTF.

This clone was observed a single time. The chain recombines TRBV28 with TRBJ1-4; maybe TRBD1 (5 bases). Germline V lookup: CDR1 MDHEN, CDR2 SYDVKM. The length of the CDR3 is 16 residues. V gave up 7 bases and J gave up 5 bases, with 20 bases separating them. For the CDR3, the DNA is TGTGCCAGCACCTATACGCCGGGACTGGGAAATGAAAAACTGTTTTTT. It specifies CASTYTPGLGNEKLFF.

This clone came up once. This chain uses TRBV6-4 with TRBJ2-5, with TRBD2 matching over 12 bases. Germline CDR1 MRHNA, CDR2 SNTAGT. This CDR3 region has 15 residues. With 4 bases clipped from V and 3 bases from J, the junction kept 3 bases outside the gene matches. The DNA for the CDR3 is TGTGCCAGCAGTGTCCTAGCGGGAGGGAAAGAGACCCAGTACTTC. Residues: CASSVLAGGKETQYF.

The chain employs TRBV25-1 and TRBJ2-7; TRBD2 matches 9 bases. Germline V CDR1 and CDR2: MGHDK, SYGVNS. This CDR3 contains 14 residues. V shed 2 bases and J 5 bases; nucleotides not matched to a gene: 4. This CDR3 is CASSEPSGRNEQYF. As DNA, the CDR3 is TGTGCCAGCAGTGAACCCAGCGGGAGGAACGAGCAGTACTTC.

The chain uses TRBV5-1 and TRBJ1-2, with a weak D call TRBD1 (6 bases). In germline, CDR1 is SGHRS, CDR2 YFSETQ. The CDR3 is made up of 14 amino acids. The V and J ends lost 4 bases and 1 base respectively, with 11 bases between them. CDR3 bases: TGCGCCAGCAGCCCAGACAGGAGTAACTATGGCTACACCTTC. Residues: CASSPDRSNYGYTF.